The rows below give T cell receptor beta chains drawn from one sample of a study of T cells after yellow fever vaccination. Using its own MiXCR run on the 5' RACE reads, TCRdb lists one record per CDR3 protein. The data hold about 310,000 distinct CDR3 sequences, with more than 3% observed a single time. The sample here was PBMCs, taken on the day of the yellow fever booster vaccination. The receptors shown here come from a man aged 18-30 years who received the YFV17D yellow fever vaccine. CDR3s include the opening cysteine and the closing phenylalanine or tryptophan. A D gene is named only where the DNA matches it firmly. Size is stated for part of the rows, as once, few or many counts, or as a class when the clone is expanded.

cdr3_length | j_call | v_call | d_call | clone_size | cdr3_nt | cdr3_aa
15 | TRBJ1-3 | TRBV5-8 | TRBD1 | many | TGTGCCAGCAGCTCCTATACAGGGGGAGGAAACACCATATATTTT | CASSSYTGGGNTIYF
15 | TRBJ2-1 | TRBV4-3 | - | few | TGCGCCAGCAGCCAAGAAGGACTGAGGATGTATGAGCAGTTCTTC | CASSQEGLRMYEQFF
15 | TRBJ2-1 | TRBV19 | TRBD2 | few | TGTGCCAGTAGTGTGTCTAGCGGGGACTACAATGAGCAGTTCTTC | CASSVSSGDYNEQFF
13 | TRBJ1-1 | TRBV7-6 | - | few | TGTGCCAGCCGCGGGCCTACGAACACTGAAGCTTTCTTT | CASRGPTNTEAFF
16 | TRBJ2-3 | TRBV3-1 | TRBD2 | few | TGTGCCAGCAGCCAGGCGGGGGGCACTTTCACAGATACGCAGTATTTT | CASSQAGGTFTDTQYF
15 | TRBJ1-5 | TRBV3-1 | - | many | TGTGCCAGCAGCCCCACAGGGCGGGTAGGTCAGCCCCAGCATTTT | CASSPTGRVGQPQHF
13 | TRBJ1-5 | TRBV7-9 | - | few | TGTGCCAGCAGCTTAGATCCGGCCCAGCCCCAGCATTTT | CASSLDPAQPQHF
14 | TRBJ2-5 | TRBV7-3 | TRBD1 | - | TGTGCCAGCAGCTCCCGACAGGGGGACGGGACCCAGTACTTC | CASSSRQGDGTQYF
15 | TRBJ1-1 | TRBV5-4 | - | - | TGTGCCAGCAGCTTGACAGGCCTGGGAAACACTGAAGCTTTCTTT | CASSLTGLGNTEAFF
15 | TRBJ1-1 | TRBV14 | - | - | TGTGCCAGCAGCCAAGAAATATGGGGCGGTACTGAAGCTTTCTTT | CASSQEIWGGTEAFF
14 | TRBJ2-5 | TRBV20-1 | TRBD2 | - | TGCAGTGCTGGGGGGAGCGGGGTCCAAGAGACCCAGTACTTC | CSAGGSGVQETQYF
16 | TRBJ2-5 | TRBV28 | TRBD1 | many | TGTGCCAGCAGTCCTGGGACAGGGAGGTACGGGGCCACCCAGTACTTC | CASSPGTGRYGATQYF
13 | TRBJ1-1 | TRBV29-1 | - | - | TGCAGCGTTCAGACCTTGCCAGACACTGAAGCTTTCTTT | CSVQTLPDTEAFF
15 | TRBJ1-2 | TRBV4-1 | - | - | TGCGCCAGCAGCCAAGAAAGCAGGGAGGGCTATGGCTACACCTTC | CASSQESREGYGYTF
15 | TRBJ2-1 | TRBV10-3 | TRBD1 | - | TGTGCCATCAGTCTCTCCGGGACAGGGGTGGATGAGCAGTTCTTC | CAISLSGTGVDEQFF